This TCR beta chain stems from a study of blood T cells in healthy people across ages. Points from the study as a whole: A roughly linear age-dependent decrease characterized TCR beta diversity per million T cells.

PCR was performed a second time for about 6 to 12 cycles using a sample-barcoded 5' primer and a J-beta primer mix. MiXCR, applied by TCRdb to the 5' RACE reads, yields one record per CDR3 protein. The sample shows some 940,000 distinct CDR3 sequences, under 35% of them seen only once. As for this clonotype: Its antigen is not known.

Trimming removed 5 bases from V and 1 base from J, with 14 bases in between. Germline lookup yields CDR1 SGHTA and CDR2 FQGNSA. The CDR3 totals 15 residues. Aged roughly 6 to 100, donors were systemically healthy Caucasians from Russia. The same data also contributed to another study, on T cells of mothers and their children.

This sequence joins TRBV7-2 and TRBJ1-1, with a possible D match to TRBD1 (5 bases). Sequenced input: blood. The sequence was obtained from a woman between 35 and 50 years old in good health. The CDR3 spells CASSPPRVANTEAFF. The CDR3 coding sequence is TGTGCCAGCAGCCCTCCCAGGGTTGCGAACACTGAAGCTTTCTTT. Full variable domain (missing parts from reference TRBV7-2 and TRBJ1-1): GAGVSQSPSNKVTEKGKDVELRCDPISGHTALYWYRQSLGQGLEFLIYFQGNSAPDKSGLPSDRFSAERTGGSVSTLTIQRTQQEDSAVYLCASSPPRVANTEAFFGQGTRLTVV.